This is a list of T cell receptor beta chains from one sample in a study of shared clonotypes between healthy human individuals. TCRdb keeps only in-frame clones here, not all; method: immunoSEQ multiplex PCR. The sample carries some 2.1 million clones, about 95% recorded once. The sample consisted of naive CD8+ T cells sorted from blood. These receptor sequences come from a man aged 18 to 35 in good health. Each CDR3 is given with its conserved first and last residue. D genes are given only for firm matches. Some rows mark clone size as missing; the rest say once, few, many or name a class of expanded clone.

D: NA
V: TRBV29-1
size: NA
J: TRBJ2-7
length: 12
DNA: TGCAGCGTTGAAGAAGGGGGGAACGAGCAGTACTTC
CDR3: CSVEEGGNEQYF

D: TRBD1
V: TRBV19
size: NA
J: TRBJ1-5
length: 15
DNA: TGTGCCAGTAGGCCGGGACAGGCAAGCAATCAGCCCCAGCATTTT
CDR3: CASRPGQASNQPQHF

D: NA
V: TRBV21-1
size: NA
J: TRBJ2-2
length: 20
DNA: TGTGCCAGCAGCAAATCCGAATCCGGGACTAGCGTTTTGGGCACCGGGGAGCTGTTTTTT
CDR3: CASSKSESGTSVLGTGELFF

D: NA
V: TRBV19
size: once
J: TRBJ1-2
length: 14
DNA: TGTGCCAGTAGTATTGGGGCAACTAACTATGGCTACACCTTC
CDR3: CASSIGATNYGYTF

D: NA
V: TRBV30
size: once
J: TRBJ1-5
length: 13
DNA: TGTGCCTGGAGTGATTCAGGGAATCAGCCCCAGCATTTT
CDR3: CAWSDSGNQPQHF

D: TRBD2
V: TRBV4-1
size: NA
J: TRBJ2-7
length: 13
DNA: TGCGCCAGCAGCGCTAGCGGGACCTACGAGCAGTACTTC
CDR3: CASSASGTYEQYF

D: NA
V: TRBV7-9
size: NA
J: TRBJ2-7
length: 12
DNA: TGTGCCAGCAGGGGGCCTTCCTACGAGCAGTACTTC
CDR3: CASRGPSYEQYF

D: NA
V: TRBV28
size: NA
J: TRBJ1-5
length: 15
DNA: TGTGCCAGCAGCCCGGAGGGGGGGGGTCGTCAGCCCCAGCATTTT
CDR3: CASSPEGGGRQPQHF

D: TRBD1
V: TRBV11-2
size: NA
J: TRBJ2-1
length: 16
DNA: TGTGCCAGCAGCTTAGGACAGGGTATCTCCTACAATGAGCAGTTCTTC
CDR3: CASSLGQGISYNEQFF

D: TRBD1
V: TRBV19
size: once
J: TRBJ2-7
length: 16
DNA: TGTGCCAGTAGCAGCCCTCCTGGGACAGGGGTCGACGAGCAGTACTTC
CDR3: CASSSPPGTGVDEQYF

D: NA
V: TRBV6-5
size: NA
J: TRBJ2-1
length: 11
DNA: TGTGCCAGCAGACTTTACAATGAGCAGTTCTTC
CDR3: CASRLYNEQFF

D: NA
V: TRBV4-3
size: NA
J: TRBJ2-5
length: 17
DNA: TGCGCCAGCAGCCAAGAAGAGGGGTCGGCAGAAGAAGAGACCCAGTACTTC
CDR3: CASSQEEGSAEEETQYF

D: TRBD1
V: TRBV5-1
size: NA
J: TRBJ2-7
length: 14
DNA: TGCGCCAGCAGCCCCGGGACAGGGGGTTACGAGCAGTACTTC
CDR3: CASSPGTGGYEQYF

D: NA
V: TRBV7-9
size: NA
J: TRBJ2-3
length: 13
DNA: TGTGCCAGCAGCTTCGGTGGCCCCGATACGCAGTATTTT
CDR3: CASSFGGPDTQYF

D: NA
V: TRBV7-8
size: NA
J: TRBJ1-2
length: 14
DNA: TGTGCCAGCAGCTTAGGTAGGGGCTCCTATGGCTACACCTTC
CDR3: CASSLGRGSYGYTF

D: TRBD1
V: TRBV30
size: few
J: TRBJ1-1
length: 14
DNA: TGTGCCTGGAGGAAGGACAGGTTGAACACTGAAGCTTTCTTT
CDR3: CAWRKDRLNTEAFF

D: NA
V: TRBV7-9
size: NA
J: TRBJ2-7
length: 14
DNA: TGTGCCAGCAGCTTACGGGACCTCGCCTACGAGCAGTACTTC
CDR3: CASSLRDLAYEQYF

D: TRBD2
V: TRBV4-3
size: NA
J: TRBJ2-3
length: 18
DNA: TGCGCCAGCAGCAAACTATACGAGGGGACTAGCGATGCAGATACGCAGTATTTT
CDR3: CASSKLYEGTSDADTQYF

D: TRBD1
V: TRBV11-2
size: NA
J: TRBJ2-7
length: 13
DNA: TGTGCCAGCAGCTCCAAGGGGGCGGCCGAGCAGTACTTC
CDR3: CASSSKGAAEQYF

D: NA
V: TRBV11-2
size: NA
J: TRBJ2-1
length: 14
DNA: TGTGCCAGCATGATTTTGGGGGTCTACAATGAGCAGTTCTTC
CDR3: CASMILGVYNEQFF

D: TRBD1
V: TRBV29-1
size: NA
J: TRBJ1-4
length: 13
DNA: TGCAGCGTCCAGGGACAGGATAATGAAAAACTGTTTTTT
CDR3: CSVQGQDNEKLFF

D: NA
V: TRBV6-5
size: NA
J: TRBJ2-7
length: 14
DNA: TGTGCCAGCAGTTACGGTACAGGGAATTACGAGCAGTACTTC
CDR3: CASSYGTGNYEQYF

D: TRBD2
V: TRBV19
size: once
J: TRBJ2-7
length: 17
DNA: TGTGCCAGTAGTATACCCCCAGAGCGGGAGGGTTTCTACGAGCAGTACTTC
CDR3: CASSIPPEREGFYEQYF

D: NA
V: TRBV6-1
size: once
J: TRBJ2-7
length: 15
DNA: TGTGCCAGCAGTGAAATGATAGGGCGAAACCACGAGCAGTACTTC
CDR3: CASSEMIGRNHEQYF

D: TRBD2
V: TRBV27
size: NA
J: TRBJ2-7
length: 14
DNA: TGTGCCAGCAGTGCGACTAGCGGGGGGTGGGAGCAGTACTTC
CDR3: CASSATSGGWEQYF

D: NA
V: TRBV9
size: NA
J: TRBJ2-7
length: 15
DNA: TGTGCCAGCAGCGTAGAGGGGGTTCCCTCCTACGAGCAGTACTTC
CDR3: CASSVEGVPSYEQYF

D: NA
V: TRBV27
size: few
J: TRBJ1-2
length: 12
DNA: TGTGCCAGCAGCTCGGGACTTAGTGGCTACACCTTC
CDR3: CASSSGLSGYTF

D: TRBD1
V: TRBV4-1
size: NA
J: TRBJ1-1
length: 15
DNA: TGCGCCAGCAGCCATCCTTCGGGACAGGGAGGTGAAGCTTTCTTT
CDR3: CASSHPSGQGGEAFF

D: NA
V: TRBV6-5
size: NA
J: TRBJ1-1
length: 14
DNA: TGTGCCAGCAGTTGGGGTGAGGGACGGACTGAAGCTTTCTTT
CDR3: CASSWGEGRTEAFF

D: NA
V: TRBV27
size: NA
J: TRBJ2-7
length: 14
DNA: TGTGCCAGCAGCATTATAGGGGGCTCCTACGAGCAGTACTTC
CDR3: CASSIIGGSYEQYF

D: TRBD1
V: TRBV28
size: NA
J: TRBJ2-7
length: 14
DNA: TGTGCCAGCAGCACAGGGGCCCTCTCCTACGAGCAGTACTTC
CDR3: CASSTGALSYEQYF

D: NA
V: TRBV4-3
size: NA
J: TRBJ2-7
length: 14
DNA: TGCGCCAGCAGCCAAGCCAGTGCCTCCTACGAGCAGTACTTC
CDR3: CASSQASASYEQYF

D: NA
V: TRBV2
size: NA
J: TRBJ2-7
length: 13
DNA: TGTGCCAGCAGTGTGTACAGGGACTACGAGCAGTACTTC
CDR3: CASSVYRDYEQYF

D: NA
V: TRBV4-1
size: NA
J: TRBJ2-7
length: 15
DNA: TGCGCCAGCAGCCAAGAACCGGACAGTTTTTTCGAGCAGTACTTC
CDR3: CASSQEPDSFFEQYF

D: NA
V: TRBV5-6
size: NA
J: TRBJ1-6
length: 18
DNA: TGTGCCAGCAGCTTGGACGCCCAGGGAGGGAATGGCCCACCGCCCCTCCACTTT
CDR3: CASSLDAQGGNGPPPLHF

D: NA
V: TRBV4-3
size: NA
J: TRBJ2-2
length: 12
DNA: TGCGCCAGCAGCCCAGGAGGTTGGGAGCTGTTTTTT
CDR3: CASSPGGWELFF

D: NA
V: TRBV21-1
size: NA
J: TRBJ1-2
length: 18
DNA: NA
CDR3: CASSKAQFGAGASYGYTF

D: NA
V: TRBV5-1
size: NA
J: TRBJ2-2
length: 14
DNA: TGCGCCAGCAGCTTGGCAGGGAACACCGGGGAGCTGTTTTTT
CDR3: CASSLAGNTGELFF

D: TRBD1
V: TRBV4-3
size: NA
J: TRBJ2-3
length: 17
DNA: TGCGCCAGCACCCCTAAGCCAGGGGGTTTGGGCACAGATACGCAGTATTTT
CDR3: CASTPKPGGLGTDTQYF

D: NA
V: TRBV5-4
size: NA
J: TRBJ2-5
length: 13
DNA: TGTGCCAGCAGCTCGGATTTTCAAGAGACCCAGTACTTC
CDR3: CASSSDFQETQYF

D: NA
V: TRBV9
size: NA
J: TRBJ2-1
length: 15
DNA: TGTGCCAGCAGCGCCACCGGGAGCTCCTACAATGAGCAGTTCTTC
CDR3: CASSATGSSYNEQFF

D: TRBD2
V: TRBV4-3
size: NA
J: TRBJ2-1
length: 16
DNA: TGCGCCAGCAGCCAAGATCGGGAGGGGACAAGAAATGAGCAGTTCTTC
CDR3: CASSQDREGTRNEQFF

D: NA
V: TRBV2
size: NA
J: TRBJ2-7
length: 16
DNA: TGTGCCAGCAGTGAAGCAGGGGCGATAAGCTCCTACGAGCAGTACTTC
CDR3: CASSEAGAISSYEQYF

D: NA
V: TRBV4-3
size: NA
J: TRBJ2-7
length: 14
DNA: TGCGCCAGCAGCCAAGATGAAGGAGGCTACGAGCAGTACTTC
CDR3: CASSQDEGGYEQYF

D: NA
V: TRBV29-1
size: NA
J: TRBJ2-7
length: 13
DNA: TGCAGCGTTGTAGCTGGTAGCTCCTACGAGCAGTACTTC
CDR3: CSVVAGSSYEQYF

D: NA
V: TRBV9
size: NA
J: TRBJ2-7
length: 13
DNA: TGTGCCAGCAGCGTAGGGGCAGGGTACGAGCAGTACTTC
CDR3: CASSVGAGYEQYF

D: NA
V: TRBV5-4
size: NA
J: TRBJ2-5
length: 14
DNA: TGTGCCAGCAGCCCGATGGGGGCCGGAGAGACCCAGTACTTC
CDR3: CASSPMGAGETQYF

D: NA
V: TRBV5-6
size: once
J: TRBJ2-7
length: 14
DNA: TGTGCCAGCAGCTTGGAGGGTGGGTCCTACGAGCAGTACTTC
CDR3: CASSLEGGSYEQYF

D: NA
V: TRBV7-2
size: NA
J: TRBJ2-7
length: 13
DNA: TGTGCCAGCAGCTTCGGGAGCGGCTACGAGCAGTACTTC
CDR3: CASSFGSGYEQYF

D: TRBD2
V: TRBV11-3
size: NA
J: TRBJ2-1
length: 15
DNA: TGTGCCAGCAGCTCTAGACTAGCGGACTACAATGAGCAGTTCTTC
CDR3: CASSSRLADYNEQFF

D: TRBD2
V: TRBV19
size: NA
J: TRBJ2-2
length: 12
DNA: TGTGCCAGTGCGGGAGCGGCCGGGGAGCTGTTTTTT
CDR3: CASAGAAGELFF

D: TRBD2
V: TRBV10-3
size: NA
J: TRBJ2-3
length: 16
DNA: TGTGCCATCAGTGGCCCCCCTAGCGGGGGAGGAGATACGCAGTATTTT
CDR3: CAISGPPSGGGDTQYF

D: TRBD1
V: TRBV18
size: NA
J: TRBJ2-1
length: 16
DNA: TGTGCCAGCTCACCATTGGGGCAGGGGGCTTACAATGAGCAGTTCTTC
CDR3: CASSPLGQGAYNEQFF

D: TRBD1
V: TRBV4-1
size: NA
J: TRBJ1-1
length: 18
DNA: TGCGCCAGCAGCCAAGATTACCAGGGGGCATGGTTGAGCGCTGAAGCTTTCTTT
CDR3: CASSQDYQGAWLSAEAFF

D: TRBD2
V: TRBV6-4
size: NA
J: TRBJ2-7
length: 23
DNA: TGTGCCAGCAGTGACCCGTACCTAAATAGGACTAGCGGGAGACCCCGTAAATACTACGAGCAGTACTTC
CDR3: CASSDPYLNRTSGRPRKYYEQYF

D: TRBD1
V: TRBV19
size: NA
J: TRBJ1-1
length: 15
DNA: TGTGCCAGTCGCCCCCCGGGGGGGACAGTCACTGAAGCTTTCTTT
CDR3: CASRPPGGTVTEAFF

D: NA
V: TRBV6-5
size: NA
J: TRBJ1-1
length: 13
DNA: TGTGCCAGCAGTTACTCGGGTGGGGGAGAAGCTTTCTTT
CDR3: CASSYSGGGEAFF

D: NA
V: TRBV19
size: NA
J: TRBJ2-7
length: 14
DNA: TGTGCCAGTAGTTACTTCCTGGAATCTGGGGAGCAGTACTTC
CDR3: CASSYFLESGEQYF